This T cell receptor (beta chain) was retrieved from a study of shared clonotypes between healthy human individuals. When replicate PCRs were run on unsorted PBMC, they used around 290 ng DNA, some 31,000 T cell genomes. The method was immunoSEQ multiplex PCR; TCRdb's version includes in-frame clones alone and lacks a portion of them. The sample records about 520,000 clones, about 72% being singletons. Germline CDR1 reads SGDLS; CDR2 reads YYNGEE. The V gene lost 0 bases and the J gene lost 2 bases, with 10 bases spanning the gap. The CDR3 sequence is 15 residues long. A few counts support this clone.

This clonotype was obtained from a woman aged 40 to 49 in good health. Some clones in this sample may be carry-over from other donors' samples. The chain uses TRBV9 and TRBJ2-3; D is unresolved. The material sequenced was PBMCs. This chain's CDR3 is CASSVGVYSTDTQYF. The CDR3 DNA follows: TGTGCCAGCAGCGTAGGGGTTTACTCCACAGATACGCAGTATTTT. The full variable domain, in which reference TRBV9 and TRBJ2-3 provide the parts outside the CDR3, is DSGVTQTPKHLITATGQRVTLRCSPRSGDLSVYWYQQSLDQGLQFLIQYYNGEERAKGNILERFSAQQFPDLHSELNLSSLELGDSALYFCASSVGVYSTDTQYFGPGTRLTVL.